The present entry profiles one TCR beta chain with its context. The data belong to a study of blood T cell repertoires in COVID-19. Profiling relied on immunoSEQ multiplex PCR, and the TCRdb table lists in-frame clones only, not all of them. Of approximately 260,000 clones in the sample, 75% to 90% were seen once. This TCR was sampled from a woman aged 25 to 39 with acute COVID-19. Specimen: PBMCs or T cells enriched from blood (not recorded which).

The CDR3 sequence: CASSEPSGSPSNEQFF. The CDR3 DNA is TGTGCCAGCAGCGAACCTAGCGGGAGTCCCTCTAATGAGCAGTTCTTC. The chain recombines TRBV7-3 with TRBJ2-1; 10 bases are shared with TRBD2. The CDR3 totals 16 residues. The junction had 11 bases not matched to a gene; V was cut back by 5 bases and J by 7 bases. CDR1 and CDR2 (germline): SGHTA, FQGTGA.